This entry is about one T cell receptor (beta chain). Its recognized antigen is unknown. No qualities accompany the bases; no much larger clone lies one base away. TCRbeta CDR3 regions were amplified from genomic DNA using the immunoSEQ Assay, a bias-controlled multiplex PCR. In the authors' own workflow: The number of nucleated cells in each sample was estimated by amplification of reference gene primers within the assay. To quantify the absolute abundance of each unique TCRbeta CDR3 rearrangement, sequence reads were collapsed and filtered. For each sample, productive Simpson clonality was calculated by taking the square root of Simpson's diversity index across productive rearrangements. In TCRdb, the immuneACCESS table is reduced to in-frame sequences with V and J assigned. These tables do not hold every clone; where another copy was compared, an unresolved V gene accounts for under half, and the others remain unexplained. Clonal size and the V and J genes are those of that table, whereas D and trimming came from the DNA. The sample has approximately 150,000 clones on record, around three quarters of them singletons. Around 8.7% of the sample is held by the ten biggest clonotypes.

Each collaborating institution followed its own protocols to collect whole blood in K2EDTA tubes. For TCRbeta analysis, collaborators shipped samples as frozen whole blood, isolated PBMCs, or DNA extracted from either of those sample types. This record belongs to a study of blood T cell repertoires in COVID-19 (TCRdb year 2020). In terms of the full investigation: Collaborator samples came from the United States, Italy and Spain and covered acute and convalescent phases of COVID-19. Where available, HLA class I and class II types were taken from metadata supplied by the sample provider and were not determined by assay-based typing. The repertoires were made available in a free public database intended to serve as a resource for research on the immune response to SARS-CoV-2. The samples were drawn from two sources: the first 160 participants of the ongoing ImmuneRACE study, and about 1,300 subjects contributed by 6 global collaborators. The dataset comprised deeply sampled blood TCRbeta repertoires from subjects exposed to, actively infected with, or recovered from COVID-19. The sample metadata nearly always contained a de-identified subject ID, COVID-19 status, age in years and sex. The prospective study material was composed of cDNA or gDNA derived from T cells, B-cell-depleted T cells, or PBMCs. General findings and caveats noted by the study authors: Clinical and demographic metadata were provided uncurated, with the amount varying by source and participant.

Spanning cysteine to phenylalanine, the CDR3 consists of 13 amino acids. Only the CDR3 part of the read is kept: 39 bases, read in frame from the first base. The germline V gene (reference sequence) gives CDR1 as LNHNV and CDR2 as YYDKDF. Trimming takes 0 bases from V and 6 bases from J, and the germline ends sit 8 bases apart. This sequence was found in a man aged 50-60 years with active or convalescent COVID-19. The sequence is built from TRBV15 and TRBJ1-2; a tentative D call is TRBD1 (5 bases match). Sequencing was done on a sample of peripheral blood. The DNA sequence is TGTGCCACCAGCAGAGACAGGGTAAATGGCTACACCTTC. Its protein product is CATSRDRVNGYTF.